This TCR beta chain originates from a study of shared T cell receptors in the human thymus. Germline V CDR1 and CDR2: SGHNT, YENEEA. This CDR3 is 13 amino acids long. The ends were cut back, 4 bases at V and 3 bases at J, with 9 bases in the middle. Produced via immunoSEQ multiplex PCR; TCRdb's table is partial and in-frame only. Of hundreds of thousands of clones listed, 85% to 90% were seen once; the top ten hold 0.0085% to 0.012%. These data also featured in a second study, about human thymus T cells. As that study records: The study used thymus tissue resected during corrective heart surgery. Related research reported highly overlapping thymic repertoires among unrelated individuals.

Specimen: thymocytes. V is TRBV11-3 and J is TRBJ2-5; perhaps TRBD1 as D (6 bases). The TCR was taken from a boy in the first two years of life with a congenital heart defect. CDR3 in DNA: TGTGCCAGCAGCTCGTACAGGGAAGAGACCCAGTACTTC. The encoded protein is CASSSYREETQYF.